The present T cell receptor beta chain was sequenced within a study of T cell responses to AZD1222 COVID-19 vaccine. Study background: Whether given at about 4 or about 12 weeks, second doses were pooled.

Study results and caveats: Regions 160-218 and 743-854 dominated among vaccine-associated CD4 TCRs spanning spike.

There are 12 residues in the CDR3. Germline CDR1 reads SGHTA; CDR2 reads FQGTGA. V lost 6 bases to trimming and J lost 8 bases, with 11 bases between them. Sequencing was performed with immunoSEQ multiplex PCR; in TCRdb, only in-frame clones are kept and a portion is missing. The sample lists more than 95,000 clones, about nine tenths seen once, with just over 7% in the top ten. Points on this clone: Antigen: not known.

V usage is TRBV7-3 and J usage is TRBJ2-1, with D possibly matching TRBD2 (6 bases). This sequence originates from an adult in good health. The starting material was peripheral blood, obtained on day 0 of AZD1222 vaccination. CDR3 nucleotides: TGTGCCAGCAGGGGACCGGGGGATGAGCAGTTCTTC. This encodes CASRGPGDEQFF.